Presented here are 8 T cell receptor beta chains from one specimen sequenced in a study of regulatory T cells in long-lasting Graves disease. Arm-PCR of CDR3 regions and iRepertoire HTBI primers were the basis on which TCR beta libraries were built. TCRdb analysed the multiplex PCR reads with MiXCR anew, one entry per CDR3 protein. The repertoire includes a few hundred thousand distinct CDR3 sequences, less than 30% of them detected once, and 28% sits in the top ten. Documented time point: persistent/refractory GD, antithyroid drugs over 5 years with positive TRAb. RNA extracted from PBMCs served as the sequencing template. Sample: peripheral blood mononuclear cells (PBMCs), taken when the disease was refractory, from a patient treated with antithyroid drugs. The receptors originated from a woman in her thirties or forties with Graves disease.

There are many counts of this clonotype. The chain has TRBV12-3 or TRBV12-4 and TRBJ2-7; D may be TRBD2 (5 bases). The CDR3 contains 13 residues. Between the trimmed V and J ends, which lost 6 bases and 1 base, there was a span of 10 bases. CDR3 in DNA: TGTGCCAGCAGCTTCGGGAATTCCTACGAGCAGTACTTC. Its translation: CASSFGNSYEQYF.

This sequence joins TRBV5-1 and TRBJ2-1, with a weak D call TRBD1 (5 bases). Germline CDR1 SGHRS, CDR2 YFSETQ. Trimming cost V 4 bases and J 0 bases, with 11 bases left between them. The CDR3 is 15 amino acids. The CDR3 is CASSTDTSSYNEQFF. Written as DNA, the CDR3 is TGCGCCAGCAGCACGGACACGAGCTCCTACAATGAGCAGTTCTTC.

At least ten counts were recorded for this clonotype. The V gene is TRBV11-2, the J gene TRBJ2-2, with D possibly TRBD1 on 6 matching bases. Between the trimmed V and J ends, which lost 3 bases and 5 bases, there was a span of 10 bases. Germline CDR1 and CDR2: SGHAT and FQNNGV. The CDR3 sequence is 14 residues long. CDR3 in amino acids: CASSFYRVTGELFF. Here the CDR3 DNA reads TGTGCCAGCAGCTTTTACAGGGTAACCGGGGAGCTGTTTTTT.

The chain joins TRBV6-5 to TRBJ2-2; D not resolved. V lost 2 bases and J lost 10, with 8 bases in between. The germline gives CDR1 MNHEY, CDR2 SVGAGI. CDR3 length: 12 residues. CDR3 coding DNA: TGTGCCAGCAGTTACCCACCTAAGGAGCTGTTTTTT. Translated, it gives CASSYPPKELFF.

This clonotype has just a few counts. This rearrangement joins TRBV5-1 to TRBJ2-1, with a tentative D call TRBD1 (6 bases). This CDR3 is built from 13 residues. Germline lookup yields CDR1 SGHRS and CDR2 YFSETQ. Trimming took 0 bases from V and 10 from J, leaving 11 bases between them. The CDR3 nucleotides read TGCGCCAGCAGCTTGGCTCAGGGGACGGAGCAGTTCTTC. This gives the protein CASSLAQGTEQFF.

A single count supports this clonotype. The chain carries TRBV6-5 and TRBJ2-4; 7 bases map to TRBD2. The junction had 9 bases not matched to a gene; V was cut back by 2 bases and J by 8 bases. CDR1 and CDR2 from the germline V gene are MNHEY and SVGAGI. The CDR3 is 15 residues long. CDR3 in DNA: TGTGCCAGCAGTTACGTAAGCGGGGAACGGGACATTCAGTACTTC. Its protein is CASSYVSGERDIQYF.

Ten or more counts support this clonotype. The chain uses TRBV2 and TRBJ2-2; maybe TRBD2 (6 bases). CDR1 SNHLY and CDR2 FYNNEI come from the germline V gene. With 7 bases removed from V and 2 bases from J, the gap between germline ends came to 17 bases. This CDR3 contains 16 residues. DNA of the CDR3: TGTGCCAGCACGGCTCTGGGCGGGGCAAACACCGGGGAGCTGTTTTTT. Amino acid sequence: CASTALGGANTGELFF.

The genes are TRBV10-2 and TRBJ1-5; possible D gene TRBD1, 6 bases. Germline values: CDR1 WSHSY, CDR2 SAAADI. This CDR3 is 14 amino acids long. V lost 7 bases and J 5 bases, leaving 15 bases between the germline ends. The DNA of the CDR3 is TGCGCCAGCAACCCGACAGGACCCTATCAGCCCCAGCATTTT. Protein product: CASNPTGPYQPQHF.